Following are 9 T cell receptor beta chains from one sample sequenced in a study of early T cells in non-severe SARS-CoV-2 infection. Via MiXCR, TCRdb re-called the 5' RACE reads, giving one row per CDR3 protein. Of tens of thousands of distinct CDR3 sequences listed, approximately 3.9% are singletons. Material: whole blood. The origin of the receptors is an adult who was a healthcare worker with PCR-confirmed SARS-CoV-2 infection or an uninfected control (not recorded which).

V is TRBV15 and J is TRBJ2-1, with TRBD2 matching over 11 bases. Looked up from germline, CDR1 is LNHNV and CDR2 is YYDKDF (reference sequence). CDR3 length: 16 amino acids. The J segment lost 9 bases and the V segment lost 1 base, leaving 8 bases of the junction unmatched. This CDR3 reads CATSRGGLAGGLEQFF. The CDR3 DNA reads as TGTGCCACCAGCAGAGGCGGCCTAGCGGGAGGACTTGAGCAGTTCTTC.

This clonotype has ten or more counts. The chain has TRBV7-2 and TRBJ1-4; D gene unclear. The CDR3 totals 15 residues. With 3 bases removed from V and 7 bases from J, the gap between germline ends came to 15 bases. Germline CDR1 reads SGHTA; CDR2 reads FQGNSA. The CDR3 DNA is TGTGCCAGCAGCTTCGGCCTAATCGAAGGTGAAAAACTGTTTTTT. Encoded protein: CASSFGLIEGEKLFF.

This clonotype was counted ten times or more. The chain carries TRBV7-9 and TRBJ1-1; D may be TRBD1 (5 bases). CDR1 is SEHNR and CDR2 is FQNEAQ in the germline V gene (reference sequence). Trimming left V 3 bases short and J 2 bases short, with 7 bases between. CDR3 length: 13 residues. CDR3: CASSFQGNTEAFF. The CDR3 DNA reads as TGTGCCAGCAGCTTTCAGGGTAACACTGAAGCTTTCTTT.

This clonotype was picked up many times. This rearrangement joins TRBV20-1 to TRBJ2-5; TRBD2 matches at 7 bases. Germline V gene sequence: CDR1 DFQATT, CDR2 SNEGSKA (reference sequence). After removal of 1 base from V and 2 bases from J, the junction contained 4 bases not matched to a gene. CDR3 length equals 14 residues. The CDR3 is CSARVASGQETQYF. CDR3 bases: TGCAGTGCTAGAGTGGCTAGCGGACAAGAGACCCAGTACTTC.

In regard to this clonotype: A much larger clone lies a single base off, so this may be a read error. The chain has TRBV5-1 and TRBJ2-1; 7 bases map to TRBD1. CDR1 is SGHRS, CDR2 YFSETQ, per germline. CDR3 length equals 13 residues. DNA for the CDR3: TGCACCAGCAGCGCCCGAGACAGGGCTGAGCAGTTCTTC. It translates to CTSSARDRAEQFF.

This clonotype showed up many times. The chain is built from TRBV2 and TRBJ1-2; 8 nucleotides match TRBD1. V lost 4 bases, J lost 3 bases, and 4 bases stayed unmatched. The CDR3 length is 14 residues. Per the germline V gene, CDR1 is SNHLY and CDR2 is FYNNEI. The CDR3 nucleotides are TGTGCCAGCAGTGCAGACAGGGGAGACTATGGCTACACCTTC. It yields the protein CASSADRGDYGYTF.

This clonotype has a handful of counts. The V gene is TRBV27, the J gene TRBJ2-7; 8 nucleotides align to TRBD1. Looked up from germline, CDR1 is MNHEY and CDR2 is SMNVEV (reference sequence). This CDR3 comprises 16 residues. V shed 5 bases, J shed 5 bases, and the junction held 14 bases outside the gene matches. The CDR3 DNA sequence: TGTGCCAGCAGTATAGGGGTGAAGACAGGGGCCCACGAGCAGTACTTC. Its protein product is CASSIGVKTGAHEQYF.

This clonotype was counted at least ten times. The gene calls are TRBV10-3 and TRBJ2-2, with D perhaps matching TRBD1 (6 bases). The germline gives CDR1 ENHRY, CDR2 SYGVKD. Trimming stripped 6 bases from V and 2 bases from J, with 10 bases between. This CDR3 has 14 amino acids. CDR3 DNA sequence: TGTGCCATCAGCGAGGACAGTAACACCGGGGAGCTGTTTTTT. This codes for CAISEDSNTGELFF.

This clonotype was seen ten or more times. The chain carries TRBV11-1 and TRBJ2-5; TRBD2 agrees at 9 bases. Germline lookup yields CDR1 SGHAT and CDR2 FQDESV (reference sequence). The CDR3 extends over 16 amino acids. V gave up 5 bases and J gave up 2 bases; unmatched junction bases: 9. Here the CDR3 reads CASSPRLAETQETQYF. Written as DNA, the CDR3 is TGTGCCAGCAGCCCCCGACTAGCGGAAACTCAAGAGACCCAGTACTTC.